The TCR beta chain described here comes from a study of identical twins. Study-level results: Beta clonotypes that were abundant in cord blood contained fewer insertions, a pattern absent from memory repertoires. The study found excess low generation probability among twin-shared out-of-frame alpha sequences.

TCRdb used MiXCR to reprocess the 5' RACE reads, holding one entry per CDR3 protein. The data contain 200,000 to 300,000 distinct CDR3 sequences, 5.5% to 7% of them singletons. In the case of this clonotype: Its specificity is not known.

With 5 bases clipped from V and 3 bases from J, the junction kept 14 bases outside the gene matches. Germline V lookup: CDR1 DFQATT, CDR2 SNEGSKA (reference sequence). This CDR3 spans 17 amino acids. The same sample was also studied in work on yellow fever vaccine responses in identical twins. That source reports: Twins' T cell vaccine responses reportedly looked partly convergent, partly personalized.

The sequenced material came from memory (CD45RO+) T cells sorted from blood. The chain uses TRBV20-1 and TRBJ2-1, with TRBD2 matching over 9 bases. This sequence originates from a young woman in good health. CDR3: CSAGALSGTSSYNEQFF. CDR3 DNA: TGCAGTGCTGGGGCCCTTTCCGGGACTAGCAGCTACAATGAGCAGTTCTTC.